Following are 5 T cell receptor beta chains from one sample sequenced in a study of CD8+CD57+ T cells in acquired aplastic anemia. Profiling of TCR beta VDJ combinations and CDR3 sequences used genomic DNA as template. TCRdb reprocessed the reads via MiXCR and lists one record per CDR3 protein. Of about 170,000 distinct CDR3 sequences listed, 50% to 75% are singletons. The sequenced sample was sorted CD4+, CD8+, or CD8+CD57+ T cells (not recorded which) from PBMCs. These receptors were obtained from a human donor in good health.

V usage is TRBV10-3 and J usage is TRBJ2-7; 9 positions agree with TRBD2. The CDR3 runs to 16 residues. The germline gives CDR1 ENHRY, CDR2 SYGVKD. After removal of 0 bases from V and 9 bases from J, the junction contained 12 bases not matched to a gene. DNA of the CDR3: TGTGCCATCAGTGAGTCTGGGACTAGCAGTGTAAAGGGGCAGTACTTC. It translates to CAISESGTSSVKGQYF.

Ten or more counts support this clonotype. This rearrangement joins TRBV6-6 to TRBJ2-5; D might be TRBD1 (6 bases). This CDR3 is built from 15 residues. The ends were cut back, 5 bases at V and 4 bases at J, with 17 bases in the middle. The germline gives CDR1 MNHNY, CDR2 SVGAGI (reference sequence). CDR3: CASSTGLDFGETQYF. For the CDR3, the DNA is TGTGCCAGCAGTACAGGGTTGGATTTTGGAGAGACCCAGTACTTC.

The chain joins TRBV7-9 to TRBJ2-7; 8 nucleotides line up with TRBD1. The CDR3 extends over 15 amino acids. The ends lost 0 bases at V and 1 base at J; junction bases unmatched: 2. The V gene's germline CDR1 is SEHNR and CDR2 FQNEAQ (reference sequence). The CDR3 DNA reads TGTGCCAGCAGCTTAGCGCACAGGGGGTCCTACGAGCAGTACTTC. Translating it yields CASSLAHRGSYEQYF. The complete variable domain, with remaining parts taken from reference TRBV7-9 and TRBJ2-7, reads DTGVSQNPRHKITKRGQNVTFRCDPISEHNRLYWYRQTLGQGPEFLTYFQNEAQLEKSRLLSDRFSAERPKGSFSTLEIQRTEQGDSAMYLCASSLAHRGSYEQYFGPGTRLTVT.

The genes are TRBV24-1 and TRBJ1-4, with a weak D call TRBD1 (6 bases). CDR3 size: 14 residues. Trimming removed 4 bases at V and 8 bases at J, with 13 bases between. Germline CDR1 is KGHDR and CDR2 is SFDVKD. The CDR3 reads CATSDSRTAEKLFF. As DNA, the CDR3 is TGTGCCACCAGTGACTCCAGGACAGCCGAAAAACTGTTTTTT.

The chain combines TRBV29-1 with TRBJ2-5; 7 nucleotides agree with TRBD2. Germline V gene sequence: CDR1 SQVTM, CDR2 ANQGSEA. V dropped 4 bases and J dropped 2; count of bases not matched to a gene: 10. The CDR3 contains 15 residues. The CDR3 sequence: CSVALLGLTQETQYF. DNA of the CDR3: TGCAGCGTTGCTCTTTTGGGACTAACTCAAGAGACCCAGTACTTC.